What follows is one T cell receptor beta chain and its context. Clones were sequenced by immunoSEQ multiplex PCR, and TCRdb holds only the in-frame ones, with some missing. The repertoire holds roughly 220,000 clones, with more than 75% as singletons. This sample was taken from a study of blood T cell repertoires in COVID-19. The CDR3 has 18 residues. The J segment lost 7 bases and the V segment lost 0 bases, leaving 14 bases of the junction unmatched. Germline V lookup: CDR1 LGHNA, CDR2 YSLEER. The clonotype originates from an older man with acute or convalescent COVID-19. This chain links TRBV4-3 with TRBJ2-1; TRBD2 matches 8 bases. Sequencing was performed on peripheral blood. CDR3 amino acids: CASSQDVPGSGSLNEQFF. As DNA, the CDR3 is TGCGCCAGCAGCCAAGATGTCCCGGGCAGCGGGAGTTTAAATGAGCAGTTCTTC.